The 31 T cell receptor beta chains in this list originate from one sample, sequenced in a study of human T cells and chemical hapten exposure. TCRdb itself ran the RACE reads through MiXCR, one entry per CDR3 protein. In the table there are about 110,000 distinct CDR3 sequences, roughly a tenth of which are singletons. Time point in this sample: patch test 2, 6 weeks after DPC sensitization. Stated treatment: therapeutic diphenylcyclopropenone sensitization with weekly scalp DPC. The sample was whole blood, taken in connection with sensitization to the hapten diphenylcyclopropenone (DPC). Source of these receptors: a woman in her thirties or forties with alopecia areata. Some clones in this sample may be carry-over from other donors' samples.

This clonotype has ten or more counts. CDR3 nucleotides: TGTGCCAGCAGTGAACCGGGAACCCGAAGGGAAAAACTGTTTTTT. This translates into CASSEPGTRREKLFF. This rearrangement joins TRBV6-1 to TRBJ1-4; D is unresolved. The CDR3 has 15 residues. V lost 2 bases to trimming and J lost 8 bases, with 15 bases between them. Germline assignment: CDR1 MNHNS and CDR2 SASEGT.

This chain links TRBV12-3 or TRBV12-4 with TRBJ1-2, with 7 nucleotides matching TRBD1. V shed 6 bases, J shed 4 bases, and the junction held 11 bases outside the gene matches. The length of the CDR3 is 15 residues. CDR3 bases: TGTGCCAGCAGCCGCAACAGGGGTATGAGCTATGGCTACACCTTC. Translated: CASSRNRGMSYGYTF.

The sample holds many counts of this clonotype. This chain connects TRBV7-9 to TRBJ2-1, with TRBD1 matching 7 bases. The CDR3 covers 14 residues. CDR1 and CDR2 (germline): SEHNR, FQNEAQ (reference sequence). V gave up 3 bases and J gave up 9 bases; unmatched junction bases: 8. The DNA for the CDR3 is TGTGCCAGCAGCTTCCAGGGGGAAGGTAGTGAGCAGTTCTTC. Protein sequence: CASSFQGEGSEQFF.

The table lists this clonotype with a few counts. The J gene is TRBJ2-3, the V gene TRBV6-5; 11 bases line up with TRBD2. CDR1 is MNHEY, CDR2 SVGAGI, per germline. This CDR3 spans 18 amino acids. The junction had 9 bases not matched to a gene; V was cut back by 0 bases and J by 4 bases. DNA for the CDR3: TGTGCCAGCAGTTACTCGATCCTTAGCGGGGGGGCCGCAGATACGCAGTATTTT. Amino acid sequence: CASSYSILSGGAADTQYF.

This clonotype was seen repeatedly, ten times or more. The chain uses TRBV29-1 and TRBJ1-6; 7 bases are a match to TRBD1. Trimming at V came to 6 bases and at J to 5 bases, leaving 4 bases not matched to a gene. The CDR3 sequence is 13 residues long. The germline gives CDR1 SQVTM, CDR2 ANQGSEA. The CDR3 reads CSVSTGNNSPLHF. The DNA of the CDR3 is TGCAGCGTGTCGACAGGGAATAATTCACCCCTCCACTTT.

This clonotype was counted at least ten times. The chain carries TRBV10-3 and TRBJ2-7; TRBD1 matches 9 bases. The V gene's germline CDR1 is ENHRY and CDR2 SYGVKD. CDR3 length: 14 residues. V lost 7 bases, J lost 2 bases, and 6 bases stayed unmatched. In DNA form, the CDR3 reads TGTGCCATCACTAGGGACAGGGTCGCCTACGAGCAGTACTTC. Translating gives CAITRDRVAYEQYF.

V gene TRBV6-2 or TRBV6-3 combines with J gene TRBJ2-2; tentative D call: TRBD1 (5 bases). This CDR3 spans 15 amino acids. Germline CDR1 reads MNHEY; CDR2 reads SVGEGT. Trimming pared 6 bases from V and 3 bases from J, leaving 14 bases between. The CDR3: CASRRWGGDTGELFF. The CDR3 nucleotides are TGTGCCAGCAGGCGTTGGGGCGGTGACACCGGGGAGCTGTTTTTT.

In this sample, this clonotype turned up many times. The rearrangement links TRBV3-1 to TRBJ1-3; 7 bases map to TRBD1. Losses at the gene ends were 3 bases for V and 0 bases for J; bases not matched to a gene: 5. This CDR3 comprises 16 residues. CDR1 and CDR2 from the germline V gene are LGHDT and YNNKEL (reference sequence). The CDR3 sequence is CASSQAGGLSGNTIYF. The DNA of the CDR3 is TGTGCCAGCAGCCAGGCAGGGGGACTCTCTGGAAACACCATATATTTT.

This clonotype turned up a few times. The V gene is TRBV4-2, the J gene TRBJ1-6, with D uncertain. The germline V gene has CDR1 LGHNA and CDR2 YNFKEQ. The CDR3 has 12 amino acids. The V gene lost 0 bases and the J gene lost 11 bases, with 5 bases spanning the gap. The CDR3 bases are TGTGCCAGCAGCCAAGATCCGGCACCCCTCCACTTT. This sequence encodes CASSQDPAPLHF.

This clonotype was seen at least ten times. The CDR3 loop is CASSLYYSDRGSFGYTF. The CDR3 DNA reads TGTGCCAGCAGCCTTTACTACTCGGACAGGGGATCGTTTGGCTACACCTTC. V usage is TRBV3-1 and J usage is TRBJ1-2, with 9 bases identical to TRBD1. The CDR3 is 17 amino acids. The J segment lost 7 bases and the V segment lost 4 bases, leaving 16 bases of the junction unmatched. Per germline, CDR1 LGHDT and CDR2 YNNKEL (reference sequence).

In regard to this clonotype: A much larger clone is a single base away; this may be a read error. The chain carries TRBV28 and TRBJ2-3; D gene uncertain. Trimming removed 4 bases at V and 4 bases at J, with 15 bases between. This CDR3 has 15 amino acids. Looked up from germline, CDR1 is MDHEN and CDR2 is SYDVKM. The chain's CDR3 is CASSSTGPVPDTQYF. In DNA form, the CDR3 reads TGTGCCAGCAGTTCGACGGGCCCCGTGCCAGATACGCAGTATTTT. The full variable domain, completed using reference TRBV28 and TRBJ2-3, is DVKVTQSSRYLVKRTGEKVFLECVQDMDHENMFWYRQDPGLGLRLIYFSYDVKMKEKGDIPEGYSVSREKKERFSLILESASTNQTSMYLCASSSTGPVPDTQYFGPGTRLTVL.

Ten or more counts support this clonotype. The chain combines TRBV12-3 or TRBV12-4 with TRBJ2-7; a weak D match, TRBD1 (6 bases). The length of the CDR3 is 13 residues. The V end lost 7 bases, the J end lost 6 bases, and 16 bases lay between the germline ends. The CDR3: CASTPQGVGEQYF. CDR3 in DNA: TGTGCCAGCACTCCACAGGGAGTAGGCGAGCAGTACTTC.

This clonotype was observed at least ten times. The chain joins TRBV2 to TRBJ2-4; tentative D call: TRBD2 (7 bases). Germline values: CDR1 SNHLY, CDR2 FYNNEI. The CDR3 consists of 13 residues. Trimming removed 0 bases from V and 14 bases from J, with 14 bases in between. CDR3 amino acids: CASSEAPRGAKYF. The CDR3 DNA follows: TGTGCCAGCAGTGAAGCCCCCCGGGGGGCCAAGTACTTC.

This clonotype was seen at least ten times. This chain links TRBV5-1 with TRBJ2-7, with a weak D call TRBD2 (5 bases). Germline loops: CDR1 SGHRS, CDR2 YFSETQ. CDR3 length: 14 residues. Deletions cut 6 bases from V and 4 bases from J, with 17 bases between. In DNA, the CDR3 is TGCGCCAGCAAGCGGTATGTCGGAGCTTACGAGCAGTACTTC. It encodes CASKRYVGAYEQYF.

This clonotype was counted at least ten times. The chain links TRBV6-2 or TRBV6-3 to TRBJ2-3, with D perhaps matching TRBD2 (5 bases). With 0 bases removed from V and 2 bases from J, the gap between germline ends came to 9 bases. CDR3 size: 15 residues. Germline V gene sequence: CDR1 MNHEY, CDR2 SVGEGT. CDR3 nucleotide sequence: TGTGCCAGCAGTTACTCCCGCGGACTCACAGATACGCAGTATTTT. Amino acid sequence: CASSYSRGLTDTQYF.

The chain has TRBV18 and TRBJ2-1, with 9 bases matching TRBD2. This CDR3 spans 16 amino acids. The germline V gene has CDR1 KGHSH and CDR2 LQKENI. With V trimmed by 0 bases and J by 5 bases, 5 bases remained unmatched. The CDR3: CASSPPVSGGNNEQFF. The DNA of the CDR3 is TGTGCCAGCTCACCACCTGTTAGCGGGGGCAACAATGAGCAGTTCTTC.

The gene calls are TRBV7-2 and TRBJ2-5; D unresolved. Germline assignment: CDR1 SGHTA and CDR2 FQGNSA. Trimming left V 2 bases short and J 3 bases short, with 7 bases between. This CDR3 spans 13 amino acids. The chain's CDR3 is CASSLYTEETQYF. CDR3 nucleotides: TGTGCCAGCAGCTTATATACAGAAGAGACCCAGTACTTC.

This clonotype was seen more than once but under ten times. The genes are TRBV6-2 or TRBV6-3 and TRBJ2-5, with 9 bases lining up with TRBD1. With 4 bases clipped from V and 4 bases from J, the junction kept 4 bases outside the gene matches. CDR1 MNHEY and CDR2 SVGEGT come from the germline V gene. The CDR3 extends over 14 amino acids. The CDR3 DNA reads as TGTGCCAGCAGTTCGGACAGGGGAAGAGAGACCCAGTACTTC. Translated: CASSSDRGRETQYF.

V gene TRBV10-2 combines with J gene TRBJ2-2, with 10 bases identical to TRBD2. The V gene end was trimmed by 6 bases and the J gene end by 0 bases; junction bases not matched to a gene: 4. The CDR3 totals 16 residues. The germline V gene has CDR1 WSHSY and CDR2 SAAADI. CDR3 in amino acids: CASSVAGGTNTGELFF. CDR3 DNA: TGCGCCAGCAGCGTAGCGGGGGGTACGAACACCGGGGAGCTGTTTTTT.

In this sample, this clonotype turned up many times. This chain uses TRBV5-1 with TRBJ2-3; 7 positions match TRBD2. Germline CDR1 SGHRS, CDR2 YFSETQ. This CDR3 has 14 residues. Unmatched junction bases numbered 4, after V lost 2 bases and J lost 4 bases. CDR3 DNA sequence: TGCGCCAGCAGCTTCGGACTAGAAGCAGATACGCAGTATTTT. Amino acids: CASSFGLEADTQYF.

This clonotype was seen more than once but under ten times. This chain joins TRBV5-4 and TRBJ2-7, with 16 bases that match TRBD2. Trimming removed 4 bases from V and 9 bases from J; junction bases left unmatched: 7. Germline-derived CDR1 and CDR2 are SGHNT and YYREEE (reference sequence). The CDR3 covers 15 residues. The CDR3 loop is CASSPGTSGGAGQYF. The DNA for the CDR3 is TGTGCCAGCAGCCCCGGGACTAGCGGGGGGGCCGGGCAGTACTTC.

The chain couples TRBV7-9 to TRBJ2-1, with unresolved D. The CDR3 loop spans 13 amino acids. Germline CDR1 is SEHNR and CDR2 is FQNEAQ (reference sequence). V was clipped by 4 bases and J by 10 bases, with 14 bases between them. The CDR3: CASSYSISPEQFF. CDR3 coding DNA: TGTGCCAGCAGCTATAGCATATCCCCAGAGCAGTTCTTC. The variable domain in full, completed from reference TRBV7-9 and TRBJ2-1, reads DTGVSQNPRHKITKRGQNVTFRCDPISEHNRLYWYRQTLGQGPEFLTYFQNEAQLEKSRLLSDRFSAERPKGSFSTLEIQRTEQGDSAMYLCASSYSISPEQFFGPGTRLTVL.

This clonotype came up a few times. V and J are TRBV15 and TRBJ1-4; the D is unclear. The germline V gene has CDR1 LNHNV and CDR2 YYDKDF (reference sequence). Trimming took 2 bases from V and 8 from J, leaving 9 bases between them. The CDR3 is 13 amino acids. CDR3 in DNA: TGTGCCACCAGCAGATCCCGCTTCGAAAAACTGTTTTTT. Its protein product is CATSRSRFEKLFF.

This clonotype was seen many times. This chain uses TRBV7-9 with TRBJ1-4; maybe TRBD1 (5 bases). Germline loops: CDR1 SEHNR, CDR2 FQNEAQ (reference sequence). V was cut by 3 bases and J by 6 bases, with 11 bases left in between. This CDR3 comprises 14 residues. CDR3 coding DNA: TGTGCCAGCAGCTTGGGAACAGGCGATGAAAAACTGTTTTTT. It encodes CASSLGTGDEKLFF. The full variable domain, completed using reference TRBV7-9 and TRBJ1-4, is DTGVSQNPRHKITKRGQNVTFRCDPISEHNRLYWYRQTLGQGPEFLTYFQNEAQLEKSRLLSDRFSAERPKGSFSTLEIQRTEQGDSAMYLCASSLGTGDEKLFFGSGTQLSVL.

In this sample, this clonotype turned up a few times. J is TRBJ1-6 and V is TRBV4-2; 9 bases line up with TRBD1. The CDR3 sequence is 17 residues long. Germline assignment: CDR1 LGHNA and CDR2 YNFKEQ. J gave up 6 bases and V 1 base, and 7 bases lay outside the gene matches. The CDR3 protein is CASSQGRTGATNSPLHF. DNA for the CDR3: TGTGCCAGCAGCCAAGGTCGGACAGGGGCTACTAATTCACCCCTCCACTTT.

Written as DNA, the CDR3 is TGCAGTGCTAGAGATTGGGGGATCTCTGGAAACACCATATATTTT. It encodes CSARDWGISGNTIYF. The V and J genes are TRBV20-1 and TRBJ1-3, with D perhaps TRBD1 (5 bases). This CDR3 has 15 residues. V lost 0 bases and J lost 0, with 9 bases in between. Germline-derived CDR1 and CDR2 are DFQATT and SNEGSKA (reference sequence).

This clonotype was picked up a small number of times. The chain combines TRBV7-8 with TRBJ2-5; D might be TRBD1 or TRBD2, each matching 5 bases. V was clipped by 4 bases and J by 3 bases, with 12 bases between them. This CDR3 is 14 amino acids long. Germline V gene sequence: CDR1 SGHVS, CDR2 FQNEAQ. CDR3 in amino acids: CASSSGTAKETQYF. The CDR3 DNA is TGTGCCAGCAGCTCCGGGACGGCAAAAGAGACCCAGTACTTC. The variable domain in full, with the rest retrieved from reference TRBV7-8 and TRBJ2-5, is GAGVSQSPRYKVAKRGQDVALRCDPISGHVSLFWYQQALGQGPEFLTYFQNEAQLDKSGLPSDRFFAERPEGSVSTLKIQRTQQEDSAVYLCASSSGTAKETQYFGPGTRLLVL.

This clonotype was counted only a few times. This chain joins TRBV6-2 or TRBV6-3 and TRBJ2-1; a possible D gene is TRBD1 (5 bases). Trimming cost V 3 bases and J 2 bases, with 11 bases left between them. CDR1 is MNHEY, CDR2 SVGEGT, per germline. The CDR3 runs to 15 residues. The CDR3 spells CASSYQGRAYNEQFF. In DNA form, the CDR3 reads TGTGCCAGCAGTTATCAGGGTAGAGCCTACAATGAGCAGTTCTTC.

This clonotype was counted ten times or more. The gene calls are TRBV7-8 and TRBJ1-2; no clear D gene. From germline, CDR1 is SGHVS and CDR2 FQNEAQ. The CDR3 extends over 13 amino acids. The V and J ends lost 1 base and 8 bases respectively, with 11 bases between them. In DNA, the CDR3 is TGTGCCAGCAGCTTAGGGGTGGGCACCGGCTACACCTTC. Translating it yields CASSLGVGTGYTF.

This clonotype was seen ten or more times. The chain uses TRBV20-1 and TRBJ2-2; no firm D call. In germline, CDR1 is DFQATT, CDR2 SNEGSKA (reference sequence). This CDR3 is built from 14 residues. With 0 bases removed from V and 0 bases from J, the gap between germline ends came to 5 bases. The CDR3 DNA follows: TGCAGTGCTAGAGATCCGGCGAACACCGGGGAGCTGTTTTTT. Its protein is CSARDPANTGELFF.

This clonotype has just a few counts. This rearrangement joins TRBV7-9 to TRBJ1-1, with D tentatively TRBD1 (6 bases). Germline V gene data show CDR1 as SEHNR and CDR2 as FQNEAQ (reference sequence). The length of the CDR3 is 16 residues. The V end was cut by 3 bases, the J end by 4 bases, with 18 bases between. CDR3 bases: TGTGCCAGCAGCTTGGAAGGGGGGCCATCACGCACTGAAGCTTTCTTT. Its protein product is CASSLEGGPSRTEAFF.